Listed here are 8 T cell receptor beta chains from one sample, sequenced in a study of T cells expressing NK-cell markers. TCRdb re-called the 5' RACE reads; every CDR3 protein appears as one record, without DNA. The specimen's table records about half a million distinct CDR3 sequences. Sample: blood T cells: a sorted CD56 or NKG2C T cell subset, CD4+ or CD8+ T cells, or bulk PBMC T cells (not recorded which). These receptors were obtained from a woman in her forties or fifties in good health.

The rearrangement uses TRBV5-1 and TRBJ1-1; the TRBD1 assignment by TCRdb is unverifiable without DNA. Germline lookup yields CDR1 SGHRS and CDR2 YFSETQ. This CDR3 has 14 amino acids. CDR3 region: CASSLDPGRREAFF.

The CDR3 region is CASSYSSVGSEQFF. The gene calls are TRBV5-1 and TRBJ2-1. CDR1 and CDR2 (germline): SGHRS, YFSETQ. The CDR3 has 14 amino acids.

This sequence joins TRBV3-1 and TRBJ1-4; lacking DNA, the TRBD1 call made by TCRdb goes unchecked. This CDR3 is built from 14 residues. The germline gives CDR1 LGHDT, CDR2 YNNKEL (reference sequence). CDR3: CASSLGQVYEKLFF.

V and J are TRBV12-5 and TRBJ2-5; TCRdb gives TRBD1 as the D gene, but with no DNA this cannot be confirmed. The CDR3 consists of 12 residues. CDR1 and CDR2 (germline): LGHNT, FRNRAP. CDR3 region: CASGPPGETQYF.

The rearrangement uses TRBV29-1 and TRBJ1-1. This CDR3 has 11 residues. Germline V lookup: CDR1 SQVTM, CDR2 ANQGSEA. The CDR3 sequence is CSVGAGIKAFF.

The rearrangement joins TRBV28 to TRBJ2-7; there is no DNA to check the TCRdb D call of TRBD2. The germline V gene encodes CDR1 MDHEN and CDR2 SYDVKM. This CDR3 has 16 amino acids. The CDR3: CASSPLEDYGAYEQYF.

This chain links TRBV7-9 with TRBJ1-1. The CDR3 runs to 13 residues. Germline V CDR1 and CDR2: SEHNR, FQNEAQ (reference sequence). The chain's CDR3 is CASSSTWNTEAFF.

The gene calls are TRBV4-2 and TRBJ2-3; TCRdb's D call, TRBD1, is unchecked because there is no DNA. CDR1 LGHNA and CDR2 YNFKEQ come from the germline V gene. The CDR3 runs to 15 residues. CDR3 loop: CASRPLVGAPDTQYF.